This T cell receptor beta chain was observed in a study of Graves' ophthalmopathy and Graves' hyperthyroidism. Study background: If no ophthalmopathy appeared within 18 months of follow-up, hyperthyroidism was termed stable.

Amplification of the TCR beta CDR3 regions used RNA transcripts (as template). Second-round multiplex PCR came after first-round RT-PCR with HTBI primers. TCRdb reprocessed the multiplex PCR reads via MiXCR and lists one record per CDR3 protein. The repertoire consists of some 1.1 million distinct CDR3 sequences, with about two fifths occurring once and the leading ten covering over 8.5%. The V and J ends lost 2 bases and 3 bases respectively, with 16 bases between them. Per the germline V gene, CDR1 is LNHDA and CDR2 is SQIVND (reference sequence). CDR3 size: 17 residues. Whole-study findings and limits: Most thyroid clonotypes expanded beyond 0.001 frequency were also found in blood. The model flagged ophthalmopathy progression at roughly 64% sensitivity and around 72% specificity.

Concerning this clonotype: No antigen is known for it.

The sequencing sample was made of peripheral blood or thyroid tissue (not recorded which). The V call is TRBV19, the J call TRBJ2-2, with a weak D call TRBD1 (5 bases). This TCR came from an adult man with Graves' hyperthyroidism. CDR3 residues: CASSINRRGIYTGELFF. CDR3 coding DNA: TGTGCCAGTAGTATAAACCGTAGGGGCATCTACACCGGGGAGCTGTTTTTT.